This is a list of T cell receptor beta chains from one sample in a study of high-grade serous ovarian cancer treatment subgroups. Profiled with immunoSEQ multiplex PCR; TCRdb holds only in-frame clones, not every one. The table has several thousand clones, around 85% seen once. Specimen: tumor tissue. The origin of the receptors is a human donor with high-grade serous ovarian cancer. Both conserved end residues are part of each CDR3. The D gene is left open where the match is weak. Clone size appears in some rows only: once, few, many, or a class for an expanded clone.

j_gene,v_gene,abundance,d_gene,CDR3aa,CDR3nt
TRBJ2-3,TRBV30,few,TRBD2,CAWSAGLADTQYF,TGTGCCTGGAGCGCTGGACTAGCAGATACGCAGTATTTT
TRBJ1-4,TRBV2,NA,NA,CASTREGHGNEKLFF,TGTGCCAGCACCCGGGAGGGCCACGGGAATGAAAAACTGTTTTTT
TRBJ2-2,TRBV6-5,NA,NA,CASSYSPGELFF,TGTGCCAGCAGTTACTCCCCCGGGGAGCTGTTTTTT
TRBJ2-4,TRBV19,NA,TRBD1,CASSTGGNIQYF,TGTGCCAGTAGTACAGGGGGCAACATTCAGTACTTC
TRBJ1-1,TRBV7-9,NA,TRBD1,CASSLGPGGSTEAFF,TGTGCCAGCAGCTTAGGTCCAGGGGGCAGCACTGAAGCTTTCTTT
TRBJ1-5,TRBV7-2,once,NA,CASSLGIYSNQPQHF,TGTGCCAGCAGCTTAGGGATTTATAGCAATCAGCCCCAGCATTTT
TRBJ2-2,TRBV16,NA,TRBD1,CASSSTGASTGELFF,TGTGCCAGCAGTTCGACAGGGGCTAGCACCGGGGAGCTGTTTTTT
TRBJ1-5,TRBV2,NA,TRBD1,CASRVGQGRNQPQHF,TGTGCCAGCAGGGTAGGACAGGGGCGGAATCAGCCCCAGCATTTT
TRBJ1-1,TRBV11-2,NA,TRBD1,CASSLGRGLLPNTEAFF,TGTGCCAGCAGCTTAGGGAGGGGGCTGCTACCGAACACTGAAGCTTTCTTT
TRBJ1-6,TRBV6-5,NA,TRBD1,CASSYSRDRDSPLHF,TGTGCCAGCAGTTACTCGCGGGACAGGGATTCACCCCTCCACTTT
TRBJ2-1,TRBV5-4,NA,TRBD1,CASSLGAGGNGVYNEQFF,TGTGCCAGCAGCTTGGGTGCAGGGGGTAACGGGGTCTACAATGAGCAGTTCTTC
TRBJ2-7,TRBV7-2,NA,TRBD1,CASSVAGGWYEQYF,TGTGCCAGCAGCGTAGCAGGGGGCTGGTACGAGCAGTACTTC
TRBJ2-4,TRBV2,NA,TRBD1,CASTGQGVAKNIQYF,TGTGCCAGCACCGGACAGGGGGTAGCCAAAAACATTCAGTACTTC
TRBJ2-3,TRBV7-2,NA,TRBD2,CASSLAGLTSGTQYF,TGTGCCAGCAGCTTAGCGGGTTTAACTAGCGGCACGCAGTATTTT
TRBJ1-6,TRBV27,once,NA,CASTPGRLNSPLHF,TGTGCCAGCACCCCCGGTCGTCTTAATTCACCCCTCCACTTT
TRBJ2-2,TRBV7-8,once,NA,CASSLEGLLLTGELFF,TGTGCCAGCAGCTTAGAGGGACTGCTCCTCACCGGGGAGCTGTTTTTT
TRBJ2-7,TRBV2,once,NA,CASSGTSGGVYEQYF,TGTGCCAGCAGTGGGACGTCAGGAGGGGTTTACGAGCAGTACTTC
TRBJ2-6,TRBV5-1,NA,NA,CASSLEGHATSGANVLTF,TGCGCCAGCAGCTTGGAGGGACACGCTACCTCTGGGGCCAACGTCCTGACTTTC
TRBJ2-7,TRBV7-9,NA,TRBD2,CASSLAPTSGLYEQYF,TGTGCCAGCAGCTTAGCCCCAACTAGCGGATTATACGAGCAGTACTTC
TRBJ2-3,TRBV11-2,NA,TRBD2,CASSLTSGSTDTQYF,TGTGCCAGCAGCTTGACTAGCGGGTCCACAGATACGCAGTATTTT
TRBJ2-5,TRBV6-1,NA,TRBD2,CASQLAGEETQYF,TGTGCCAGCCAACTAGCGGGAGAAGAGACCCAGTACTTC
TRBJ2-7,TRBV30,NA,NA,CAWSAGVSHYEQYF,TGTGCCTGGAGTGCGGGGGTCAGCCACTACGAGCAGTACTTC
TRBJ2-5,TRBV19,NA,TRBD1,CASSMTGGAETQYF,TGTGCCAGTAGTATGACAGGGGGAGCGGAGACCCAGTACTTC
TRBJ2-1,TRBV29-1,NA,NA,CSVEDPGLSSYNEQFF,TGCAGCGTTGAAGACCCGGGACTTTCCTCCTACAATGAGCAGTTCTTC
TRBJ2-5,TRBV5-4,NA,TRBD2,CASSPTRTSGGAVETQYF,TGTGCCAGCAGCCCTACGCGGACTAGCGGGGGGGCTGTAGAGACCCAGTACTTC
TRBJ2-7,TRBV9,NA,TRBD1,CASSPTDRGRSYEQYF,TGTGCCAGCAGCCCGACGGACAGGGGAAGGTCCTACGAGCAGTACTTC
TRBJ1-1,TRBV5-1,NA,NA,CASSFQRASRAEAFF,TGCGCCAGCAGCTTCCAGCGGGCCTCAAGGGCTGAAGCTTTCTTT
TRBJ1-2,TRBV7-2,NA,NA,CASSLSEDTSYTF,TGTGCCAGCAGCTTATCAGAGGATACGAGCTACACCTTC
TRBJ2-5,TRBV29-1,NA,TRBD2,CSAVAGVGETQYF,TGCAGCGCCGTCGCGGGAGTGGGGGAGACCCAGTACTTC
TRBJ1-1,TRBV28,NA,NA,CASSLGRNTEAFF,TGTGCCAGCAGTTTAGGACGGAACACTGAAGCTTTCTTT
TRBJ1-2,TRBV11-2,NA,TRBD1,CASSLAGTGDYGYTF,TGTGCCAGCAGCTTAGCGGGGACAGGGGACTATGGCTACACCTTC
TRBJ2-3,TRBV28,NA,NA,CASSLSGDWGTDTQYF,TGTGCCAGCAGTTTATCGGGGGATTGGGGCACAGATACGCAGTATTTT
TRBJ2-7,TRBV13,NA,NA,CASSLGPTSYEQYF,TGTGCCAGCAGCTTGGGTCCTACCTCCTACGAGCAGTACTTC
TRBJ2-7,TRBV7-8,once,NA,CASRSEGEQYF,TGTGCCAGCAGGTCAGAGGGGGAGCAGTACTTC
TRBJ2-1,TRBV7-2,NA,TRBD2,CASSTTRTSGRVSYNEQFF,TGTGCCAGCAGCACTACCAGGACTAGCGGGAGGGTCTCCTACAATGAGCAGTTCTTC
TRBJ2-1,TRBV10-3,NA,TRBD1,CAIRTDRARTLDEQFF,TGTGCCATCAGAACCGACAGGGCAAGGACTTTGGATGAGCAGTTCTTC
TRBJ2-7,TRBV28,NA,TRBD1,CASNGQGAGHEQYF,TGTGCCAGCAACGGCCAGGGGGCTGGGCACGAGCAGTACTTC
TRBJ2-1,TRBV19,NA,TRBD2,CASSIRAGSNEQFF,TGTGCCAGTAGTATTAGAGCGGGATCCAATGAGCAGTTCTTC